The 18 T cell receptor beta chains below were found in one sample sequenced in a study of beta chain features in type 1 diabetes. Reverse transcribing all isolated RNA meant expressed TCRB transcripts were sequenced. Only in-frame clones appear in the TCRdb table, and some are missing; sequencing was by immunoSEQ multiplex PCR. The sample lists 140,000 to 150,000 clones, around an eighth occurring once. These receptors have no identified antigens. Whole-study results and caveats: There was a moderate but significant shortening of TCRB CDR3s in all four CD4+ subsets of Type 1 diabetes patients.

Input material: central memory CD4+ T cells from blood. The receptor source for this set is a man aged 18 to 29 with type 1 diabetes.

This clone was observed a handful of times. This chain joins TRBV30 and TRBJ2-2, with D uncertain. The CDR3 covers 13 residues. Trimming shortened V by 2 bases and J by 6 bases, and 10 bases separated the two germline ends. From germline, CDR1 is GTSNPN and CDR2 SVGIG (reference sequence). The CDR3 protein is CAWSTPRPGELFF. The CDR3, as DNA: TGTGCCTGGAGTACCCCTCGCCCCGGGGAGCTGTTTTTT.

The chain uses TRBV28 and TRBJ2-7; 8 bases agree with TRBD1. V was pared by 11 bases and J by 0 bases, with 3 bases of the junction left unmatched. Germline V gene data show CDR1 as MDHEN and CDR2 as SYDVKM. The CDR3 spans 12 residues. DNA for the CDR3: TGTGCCGGACAGGGTGACTCCTACGAGCAGTACTTC. Translating it yields CAGQGDSYEQYF.

This clone was counted at least ten times. The rearrangement joins TRBV14 to TRBJ2-1; perhaps TRBD1 as D (6 bases). CDR1 and CDR2 from the germline V gene are SGHDN and FVKESK. CDR3 length equals 13 residues. The V end was cut by 0 bases, the J end by 12 bases, with 12 bases between. In DNA, the CDR3 is TGTGCCAGCAGCCAAGATCCAGGGGCTGCGCAGTTCTTC. Translated: CASSQDPGAAQFF.

The chain recombines TRBV7-9 with TRBJ1-1; TRBD1 matches 9 bases. CDR3 size: 14 residues. The germline V gene encodes CDR1 SEHNR and CDR2 FQNEAQ (reference sequence). The V segment lost 5 bases and the J segment 5 bases; nucleotides outside the gene matches: 6. The CDR3 coding sequence is TGTGCCAGCAGCACGGGACAGGGATATACTGAAGCTTTCTTT. It encodes CASSTGQGYTEAFF. Based on the CDR3 plus reference TRBV7-9 and TRBJ1-1, the full variable domain is DTGVSQNPRHKITKRGQNVTFRCDPISEHNRLYWYRQTLGQGPEFLTYFQNEAQLEKSRLLSDRFSAERPKGSFSTLEIQRTEQGDSAMYLCASSTGQGYTEAFFGQGTRLTVV.

This clone was observed at least ten times. This chain joins TRBV20-1 and TRBJ1-2; D not resolved. CDR3 length equals 11 residues. Trimming took off 6 bases at V and 0 bases at J, with 5 bases between the two ends. Germline-derived CDR1 and CDR2 are DFQATT and SNEGSKA (reference sequence). The CDR3 here is CSAQPNYGYTF. In DNA form, the CDR3 reads TGCAGTGCCCAGCCTAACTATGGCTACACCTTC.

In this sample, this clone turned up a few times. CDR3 residues: CASTPEFSTDTQYF. The CDR3 DNA reads TGTGCCAGCACCCCTGAGTTCAGCACAGATACGCAGTATTTT. The J gene is TRBJ2-3, the V gene TRBV7-2; D unclear. V lost 7 bases and J 0 bases, leaving 11 bases between the germline ends. The CDR3 runs to 14 residues. The germline V gene has CDR1 SGHTA and CDR2 FQGNSA.

This chain joins TRBV4-2 and TRBJ2-3, with D unresolved. Trimming took off 0 bases at V and 2 bases at J, with 21 bases between the two ends. The CDR3 contains 19 residues. Germline CDR1 and CDR2: LGHNA and YNFKEQ. The CDR3 here is CASSQDLRTGVTLTDTQYF. CDR3 nucleotide sequence: TGTGCCAGCAGCCAAGATCTTCGAACGGGCGTAACTCTCACAGATACGCAGTATTTT.

This clone was found a few times. V gene TRBV30 combines with J gene TRBJ1-6; D unclear. V was shortened by 3 bases and J by 0 bases, with 0 bases between the two germline ends. The CDR3 length is 12 residues. Looked up from germline, CDR1 is GTSNPN and CDR2 is SVGIG (reference sequence). As DNA, the CDR3 is TGTGCCTGGAGCTCCTATAATTCACCCCTCCACTTT. Encoded protein: CAWSSYNSPLHF.

The chain has TRBV9 and TRBJ1-4; maybe TRBD1 (6 bases). CDR3 length: 16 residues. CDR1 and CDR2 from the germline V gene are SGDLS and YYNGEE. With 3 bases removed from V and 2 bases from J, the gap between germline ends came to 14 bases. Here the CDR3 reads CASSASPRGTNEKLFF. As DNA, the CDR3 is TGTGCCAGCAGCGCGAGCCCCAGGGGTACTAATGAAAAACTGTTTTTT. The whole variable domain, filled in from reference TRBV9 and TRBJ1-4, reads DSGVTQTPKHLITATGQRVTLRCSPRSGDLSVYWYQQSLDQGLQFLIQYYNGEERAKGNILERFSAQQFPDLHSELNLSSLELGDSALYFCASSASPRGTNEKLFFGSGTQLSVL.

The rearrangement links TRBV6-5 to TRBJ2-7; weak D call: TRBD1 (6 bases). The V end was cut by 4 bases, the J end by 1 base, with 8 bases between. Looked up from germline, CDR1 is MNHEY and CDR2 is SVGAGI. The CDR3 has 13 residues. CDR3 sequence reads: CASSSTGSYEQYF. CDR3 coding DNA: TGTGCCAGCAGTTCCACAGGGTCCTACGAGCAGTACTTC.

This clone appeared a few times. The rearrangement uses TRBV19 and TRBJ2-2; TRBD2 aligns across 9 bases. The V gene's germline CDR1 is LNHDA and CDR2 SQIVND (reference sequence). V was clipped by 5 bases and J by 4 bases; unmatched bases: 5. This CDR3 region has 15 residues. This chain's CDR3 is CASSASGGLTGELFF. CDR3 nucleotide sequence: TGTGCCAGTAGTGCCAGCGGGGGGCTCACCGGGGAGCTGTTTTTT.

The chain links TRBV5-1 to TRBJ1-4; D is unclear. CDR3 length: 13 amino acids. Germline CDR1 SGHRS, CDR2 YFSETQ. The ends were cut back, 5 bases at V and 8 bases at J, with 13 bases in the middle. CDR3 bases: TGCGCCAGCAGTGGGCACTTCGGGGAAAAACTGTTTTTT. Translation gives CASSGHFGEKLFF.

V gene TRBV19 combines with J gene TRBJ2-2; D is unclear. The CDR3 contains 16 residues. CDR1 and CDR2 (germline): LNHDA, SQIVND (reference sequence). The germline V and J ends were trimmed by 3 bases and 9 bases, with 20 bases remaining between them. The CDR3 DNA reads as TGTGCCAGTAGTATGGGCGACCCGGGCCTCAATCGGGAGCTGTTTTTT. Protein sequence: CASSMGDPGLNRELFF.

The chain links TRBV30 to TRBJ2-5; no clear D. The V and J ends lost 2 bases and 9 bases respectively, with 13 bases between them. The CDR3 is 12 residues long. The V gene's germline CDR1 is GTSNPN and CDR2 SVGIG (reference sequence). The CDR3 protein is CAWSTTLLAQYF. As DNA, the CDR3 is TGTGCCTGGAGTACGACCCTTCTGGCCCAGTACTTC.

This clone was observed a handful of times. The chain combines TRBV5-1 with TRBJ2-6; weak D call: TRBD1 (6 bases). The germline gives CDR1 SGHRS, CDR2 YFSETQ. The V end lost 0 bases, the J end lost 1 base, and 11 bases lay between the germline ends. This CDR3 is built from 17 residues. CDR3 loop: CASSLEPTGSGANVLTF. DNA for the CDR3: TGCGCCAGCAGCTTGGAACCAACAGGGTCTGGGGCCAACGTCCTGACTTTC.

V and J are TRBV11-2 and TRBJ1-1; D is unresolved. The germline V and J ends were trimmed by 2 bases and 6 bases, with 16 bases remaining between them. This CDR3 is 15 amino acids long. The germline gives CDR1 SGHAT, CDR2 FQNNGV. CDR3 amino acids: CASSLRERQSSEAFF. Written as DNA, the CDR3 is TGTGCCAGCAGCTTACGTGAGCGGCAAAGCTCTGAAGCTTTCTTT.

This clone was counted a few times. The chain carries TRBV7-8 and TRBJ1-1; D uncertain. From germline, CDR1 is SGHVS and CDR2 FQNEAQ. This CDR3 is 16 amino acids long. Deletions cut 2 bases from V and 0 bases from J, with 13 bases between. The CDR3, as DNA: TGTGCCAGCAGCTTACAAAACCCGGTAATGAACACTGAAGCTTTCTTT. Encoded protein: CASSLQNPVMNTEAFF.

The chain combines TRBV2 with TRBJ2-4; D not resolved. Germline-derived CDR1 and CDR2 are SNHLY and FYNNEI. Trimming removed 7 bases from V and 11 bases from J, with 15 bases in between. This CDR3 is built from 12 residues. The CDR3 reads CASTPGPPVQYF. CDR3 bases: TGTGCCAGCACTCCGGGTCCACCTGTTCAGTACTTC.